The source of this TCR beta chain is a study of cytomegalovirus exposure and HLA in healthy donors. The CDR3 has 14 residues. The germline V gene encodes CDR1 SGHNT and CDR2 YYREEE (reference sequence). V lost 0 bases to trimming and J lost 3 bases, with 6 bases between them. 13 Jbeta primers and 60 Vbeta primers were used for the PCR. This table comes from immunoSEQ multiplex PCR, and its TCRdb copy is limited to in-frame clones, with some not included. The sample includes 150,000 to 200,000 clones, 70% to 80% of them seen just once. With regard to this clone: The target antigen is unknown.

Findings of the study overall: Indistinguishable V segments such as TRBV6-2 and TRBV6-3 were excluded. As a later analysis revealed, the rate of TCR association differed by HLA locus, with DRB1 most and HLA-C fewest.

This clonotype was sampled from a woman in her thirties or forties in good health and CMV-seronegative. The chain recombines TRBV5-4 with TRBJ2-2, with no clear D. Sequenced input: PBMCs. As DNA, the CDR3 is TGTGCCAGCAGCTTGGGTCCTGACACCGGGGAGCTGTTTTTT. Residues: CASSLGPDTGELFF. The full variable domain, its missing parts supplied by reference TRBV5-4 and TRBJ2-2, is ETGVTQSPTHLIKTRGQQVTLRCSSQSGHNTVSWYQQALGQGPQFIFQYYREEENGRGNFPPRFSGLQFPNYSSELNVNALELDDSALYLCASSLGPDTGELFFGEGSRLTVL.